The 23 T cell receptor beta chains listed next were all sequenced from one sample in a study of blood T cell repertoires in COVID-19. The assay was immunoSEQ multiplex PCR, and TCRdb's table has in-frame clones only and misses some. The sample has about 200,000 clones; approximately 90% are singletons. The source material was peripheral blood. The receptors come from a man older than 75 with acute or convalescent COVID-19.

The chain joins TRBV14 to TRBJ1-1, with a possible D match to TRBD1 (5 bases). The CDR3 consists of 15 residues. V gave up 0 bases and J gave up 5 bases, with 13 bases separating them. Per the germline V gene, CDR1 is SGHDN and CDR2 is FVKESK. CDR3 amino acids: CASSQDAGRLTEAFF. The CDR3 region has the DNA TGTGCCAGCAGCCAAGACGCGGGACGACTTACTGAAGCTTTCTTT.

A word on this clone: At one of its ends the junction is not consistent with the germline gene, which may arise from a read error. The chain is built from TRBV7-8 and TRBJ2-1; 11 positions agree with TRBD2. This CDR3 contains 13 residues. The germline gives CDR1 SGHVS, CDR2 FQNEAQ. CDR3 region: CASSLAGGNEQFF. The DNA of the CDR3 is TGTGCCAGCAGCCTAGCGGGAGGAAATGAGCAGTTCTTC.

V and J are TRBV11-1 and TRBJ1-2; TRBD1 matches 10 bases. Germline CDR1 and CDR2: SGHAT and FQDESV (reference sequence). The J segment lost 2 bases and the V segment lost 5 bases, leaving 2 bases of the junction unmatched. The CDR3 totals 14 residues. CDR3 sequence (DNA): TGTGCCAGCAGCGCGACAGGGGGCAACTATGGCTACACCTTC. It yields the protein CASSATGGNYGYTF. Variable domain in full (rest from reference TRBV11-1 and TRBJ1-2): EAEVAQSPRYKITEKSQAVAFWCDPISGHATLYWYRQILGQGPELLVQFQDESVVDDSQLPKDRFSAERLKGVDSTLKIQPAELGDSAMYLCASSATGGNYGYTFGSGTRLTVV.

The rearrangement uses TRBV6-2 or TRBV6-3 and TRBJ1-6, with 8 bases that match TRBD1. Germline V gene sequence: CDR1 MNHEY, CDR2 SVGEGT. The CDR3 contains 14 residues. The junction had 9 bases not matched to a gene; V was cut back by 4 bases and J by 13 bases. The CDR3 region is CASSWTGSLAPLHF. In DNA, the CDR3 is TGTGCCAGCAGTTGGACAGGGTCCCTTGCGCCCCTCCACTTT.

The chain links TRBV3-1 (or the pseudogene TRBV3-2) to TRBJ2-2; 11 bases align to TRBD2. This CDR3 is 18 amino acids long. Germline V gene data show CDR1 as LGHDT and CDR2 as YNNKEL (reference sequence). The V gene end was trimmed by 2 bases and the J gene end by 0 bases; junction bases not matched to a gene: 5. In nucleotides, the CDR3 is TGTGCCAGCAGCCAACGACTAGCGGGGTTCGCGAACACCGGGGAGCTGTTTTTT. It translates to CASSQRLAGFANTGELFF.

V usage is TRBV7-2 and J usage is TRBJ2-3, with D maybe TRBD2 (7 bases). CDR3 size: 15 residues. Trimming cost V 4 bases and J 3 bases, with 14 bases left between them. CDR1 and CDR2 from the germline V gene are SGHTA and FQGNSA. CDR3 loop: CASSSPRGGTDTQYF. For the CDR3, the DNA is TGTGCCAGCAGCTCCCCGAGGGGGGGGACAGATACGCAGTATTTT.

The rearrangement uses TRBV6-2 or TRBV6-3 and TRBJ1-1; D possibly corresponds to TRBD1 (6 bases). CDR1 MNHEY and CDR2 SVGEGT come from the germline V gene. This CDR3 is built from 15 residues. Deletions cut 2 bases from V and 5 bases from J, with 15 bases between. The CDR3 DNA reads TGTGCCAGCAGTTACGTTCGGGGGGCGAGGACTGAAGCTTTCTTT. Encoded protein: CASSYVRGARTEAFF.

The chain is built from TRBV5-6 and TRBJ2-4; D uncertain. This CDR3 is 14 amino acids long. Trimming stripped 0 bases from V and 4 bases from J, with 8 bases between. Looked up from germline, CDR1 is SGHDT and CDR2 is YYEEEE. The CDR3 bases are TGTGCCAGCAGCTTGGTCCTAGGTAAAAACATTCAGTACTTC. This codes for CASSLVLGKNIQYF. Full variable domain (outside the CDR3, taken from reference TRBV5-6 and TRBJ2-4): DAGVTQSPTHLIKTRGQQVTLRCSPKSGHDTVSWYQQALGQGPQFIFQYYEEEERQRGNFPDRFSGHQFPNYSSELNVNALLLGDSALYLCASSLVLGKNIQYFGAGTRLSVL.

This clone was observed a handful of times. The CDR3 DNA follows: TGTGCCACCGTACCGGGACTAGCCTTCCATGAGCAGTTCTTC. Its protein product is CATVPGLAFHEQFF. V and J are TRBV27 and TRBJ2-1; 9 nucleotides match TRBD2. V trimming: 10 bases; J trimming: 8 bases; junction bases outside the gene matches: 12. Germline values: CDR1 MNHEY, CDR2 SMNVEV (reference sequence). The CDR3 spans 14 residues.

The chain has TRBV19 and TRBJ2-1, with D perhaps TRBD2 (5 bases). Germline V gene lookup returns CDR1 LNHDA and CDR2 SQIVND (reference sequence). The V and J ends lost 3 bases and 5 bases respectively, with 17 bases between them. The CDR3 sequence is 16 residues long. The CDR3 DNA follows: TGTGCCAGTAGTATTAGCGTGTCCCCCTGGGACAATGAGCAGTTCTTC. It yields the protein CASSISVSPWDNEQFF.

The V gene is TRBV11-3, the J gene TRBJ2-7; TRBD2 agrees at 10 bases. The CDR3 has 16 residues. V trimming: 5 bases; J trimming: 0 bases; junction bases outside the gene matches: 7. The germline gives CDR1 SGHNT, CDR2 YENEEA. The CDR3 protein is CASSRTSGANSYEQYV. The CDR3 DNA reads as TGTGCCAGCAGCCGGACTAGCGGAGCTAACTCCTACGAGCAGTACGTC.

The CDR3 coding sequence is TGCAGCCACGCTCTACTCAATGAGCAGTTCTTC. This sequence encodes CSHALLNEQFF. The chain couples TRBV20-1 to TRBJ2-1; D unclear. CDR1 and CDR2 from the germline V gene are DFQATT and SNEGSKA (reference sequence). The CDR3 has 11 amino acids.

The CDR3: CASSQYSKEAFF. CDR3 DNA sequence: TGTGCCAGCAGCCAATACTCCAAAGAAGCTTTCTTT. The chain combines TRBV3-1 (or the pseudogene TRBV3-2) with TRBJ1-1; D call uncertain. The V gene lost 2 bases and the J gene lost 8 bases, with 9 bases spanning the gap. Germline CDR1 LGHDT, CDR2 YNNKEL (reference sequence). The CDR3 covers 12 residues.

The chain is built from TRBV9 and TRBJ1-4; D is uncertain. CDR3 length: 15 amino acids. Per the germline V gene, CDR1 is SGDLS and CDR2 is YYNGEE. Trimming took 3 bases from V and 8 from J, leaving 17 bases between them. CDR3 bases: TGTGCCAGCAGCGCCCAAACTACCGTTCGGGAAAAACTGTTTTTT. It codes for CASSAQTTVREKLFF.

In its sample, this clone was seen once. The rearrangement links TRBV5-1 to TRBJ1-4; 7 nucleotides agree with TRBD1. V lost 4 bases to trimming and J lost 0 bases; unmatched junction nucleotides: 6. The CDR3 runs to 16 residues. Germline assignment: CDR1 SGHRS and CDR2 YFSETQ. The DNA of the CDR3 is TGCGCCAGCAGCACGCCGACAGGGACAACTAATGAAAAACTGTTTTTT. Translation: CASSTPTGTTNEKLFF. The full variable domain, completed using reference TRBV5-1 and TRBJ1-4, is KAGVTQTPRYLIKTRGQQVTLSCSPISGHRSVSWYQQTPGQGLQFLFEYFSETQRNKGNFPGRFSGRQFSNSRSEMNVSTLELGDSALYLCASSTPTGTTNEKLFFGSGTQLSVL.

The rearrangement uses TRBV7-9 and TRBJ2-7, with D hard to call. CDR1 and CDR2 from the germline V gene are SEHNR and FQNEAQ (reference sequence). The length of the CDR3 is 13 residues. V dropped 5 bases and J dropped 6 bases, with 14 bases sitting between them. The CDR3 loop reads CASSDHASREQYF. CDR3 coding DNA: TGTGCCAGCAGCGATCATGCCAGTCGCGAGCAGTACTTC.

CDR3 nucleotides: TGTGCCTGGACCCCGGGACAGGGGAGCCTCGATCAGCCCCAGCATTTT. It encodes CAWTPGQGSLDQPQHF. V is TRBV30 and J is TRBJ1-5, with 10 bases aligning to TRBD1. The CDR3 contains 16 residues. J lost 5 bases, V lost 4 bases, and 11 bases had no gene match. From germline, CDR1 is GTSNPN and CDR2 SVGIG (reference sequence).

The rearrangement joins TRBV4-1 to TRBJ1-3; 7 bases line up with TRBD1. In germline, CDR1 is MGHRA, CDR2 YSYEKL. With 5 bases clipped from V and 0 bases from J, the junction kept 13 bases outside the gene matches. There are 18 residues in the CDR3. The CDR3 region is CASSSTPGQLDSGNTIYF. In DNA form, the CDR3 reads TGCGCCAGCAGCTCAACACCGGGACAGCTTGACTCTGGAAACACCATATATTTT.

This clone was seen a handful of times. The chain is built from TRBV7-2 and TRBJ1-6; 9 nucleotides align to TRBD1. There are 15 residues in the CDR3. Trimming took 5 bases from V and 10 from J; bases not matched to a gene: 9. Germline CDR1 is SGHTA and CDR2 is FQGNSA. The CDR3 sequence: CASSLEGTGHSPLHF. In nucleotides, the CDR3 is TGTGCCAGCAGCCTGGAGGGGACAGGGCACTCACCCCTCCACTTT. The whole variable domain, filled in from reference TRBV7-2 and TRBJ1-6, reads GAGVSQSPSNKVTEKGKDVELRCDPISGHTALYWYRQSLGQGLEFLIYFQGNSAPDKSGLPSDRFSAERTGGSVSTLTIQRTQQEDSAVYLCASSLEGTGHSPLHFGNGTRLTVT.

The V call is TRBV6-8, the J call TRBJ1-6, with D tentatively TRBD1 (5 bases). Germline V gives CDR1 MNHGY, CDR2 SAAAGT. The CDR3 is 14 residues long. The V and J ends lost 6 bases and 7 bases respectively, with 13 bases between them. The CDR3 DNA sequence: TGTGCCAGCAGATATACGACAGCAAATTCACCCCTCCACTTT. Protein product: CASRYTTANSPLHF.

The chain combines TRBV19 with TRBJ2-5, with 8 positions matching TRBD1. The germline CDR1 and CDR2 sequences are LNHDA and SQIVND (reference sequence). The CDR3 contains 15 residues. V dropped 8 bases and J dropped 5; count of bases not matched to a gene: 13. CDR3 DNA: TGTGCCAGTGGGACCACTGCAGGGGGCGTGGAGACCCAGTACTTC. This codes for CASGTTAGGVETQYF.

The chain couples TRBV29-1 to TRBJ2-3; 11 nucleotides agree with TRBD2. Losses at the gene ends were 7 bases for V and 6 bases for J; bases not matched to a gene: 9. The CDR3 loop spans 14 amino acids. CDR1 SQVTM and CDR2 ANQGSEA come from the germline V gene. CDR3 DNA: TGCAGCGCACCCCCCGGGACTAGCGGTGATACGCAGTATTTT. This codes for CSAPPGTSGDTQYF.

This sequence joins TRBV21-1 and TRBJ1-1. TRBV21-1 is designated a pseudogene. This CDR3 comprises 15 residues. The CDR3: CASSKASSRNTEAFF. The CDR3 coding sequence is TGTGCCAGCAGCAAAGCCTCTAGCCGGAACACTGAAGCTTTCTTT.